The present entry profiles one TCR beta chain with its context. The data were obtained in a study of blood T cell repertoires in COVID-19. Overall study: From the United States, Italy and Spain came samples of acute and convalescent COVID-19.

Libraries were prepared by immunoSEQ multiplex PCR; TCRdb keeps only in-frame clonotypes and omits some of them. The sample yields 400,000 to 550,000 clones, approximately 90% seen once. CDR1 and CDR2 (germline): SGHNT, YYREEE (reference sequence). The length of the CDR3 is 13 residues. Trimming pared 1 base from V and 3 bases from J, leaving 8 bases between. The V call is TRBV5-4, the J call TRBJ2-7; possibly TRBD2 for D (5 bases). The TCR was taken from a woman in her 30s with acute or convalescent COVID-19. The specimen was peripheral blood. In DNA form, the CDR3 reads TGTGCCAGCAGCTTGTTGGGAGACTACGAGCAGTACTTC. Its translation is CASSLLGDYEQYF.